The 15 T cell receptor beta chains in this list originate from one sample, sequenced in a study of T cell repertoires in cytomegalovirus infection. MiXCR, applied by TCRdb to the reads, yields one record per CDR3 protein. The table shows hundreds of thousands of distinct CDR3 sequences, with approximately 22% occurring only once. Sequenced: CD8+ T cells from PBMCs. The receptors come from a human donor in good health (CMV status not recorded). Some clones in this sample may be carry-over from other donors' samples.

The gene calls are TRBV3-1 and TRBJ2-1, with D perhaps matching TRBD1 or TRBD2 (5 bases each). The V end was cut by 4 bases, the J end by 6 bases, with 13 bases between. The V gene's germline CDR1 is LGHDT and CDR2 YNNKEL (reference sequence). CDR3 length: 14 amino acids. CDR3 sequence (DNA): TGTGCCAGCAGCCCCCGGGGCGGAGTCAATGAGCAGTTCTTC. Translation: CASSPRGGVNEQFF.

The V and J genes are TRBV29-1 and TRBJ1-1; D unresolved. Trimming cost V 0 bases and J 7 bases, with 15 bases left between them. The CDR3 is 14 residues long. The V gene's germline CDR1 is SQVTM and CDR2 ANQGSEA. CDR3 residues: CSVEDLWAANEAFF. The CDR3 DNA follows: TGCAGCGTTGAAGATCTTTGGGCAGCAAATGAAGCTTTCTTT.

The V gene is TRBV29-1, the J gene TRBJ2-1; 10 bases are a match to TRBD2. The CDR3 has 13 amino acids. V was pared by 5 bases and J by 9 bases, with 7 bases of the junction left unmatched. Germline CDR1 reads SQVTM; CDR2 reads ANQGSEA. The CDR3 region is CSVLTSGLAEQFF. The CDR3 DNA is TGCAGCGTTTTGACTAGCGGGTTGGCTGAGCAGTTCTTC.

V and J are TRBV6-8 and TRBJ2-3, with unresolved D. Germline V lookup: CDR1 MNHGY, CDR2 SAAAGT. Trimming took 10 bases from V and 1 from J, leaving 15 bases between them. The CDR3 extends over 14 amino acids. The CDR3 region has the DNA TGTGCCACCAACAGATTTTCTGGCACAGATACGCAGTATTTT. This gives the protein CATNRFSGTDTQYF.

The table lists this clonotype with a count of one. The chain has TRBV2 and TRBJ2-7, with D possibly matching TRBD2 (6 bases). The germline gives CDR1 SNHLY, CDR2 FYNNEI. This CDR3 is built from 13 residues. V was shortened by 4 bases and J by 3 bases, with 10 bases between the two germline ends. The CDR3 reads CASSVVGGYEQYF. Here the CDR3 DNA reads TGTGCCAGCAGTGTGGTGGGGGGCTACGAGCAGTACTTC.

The chain couples TRBV20-1 to TRBJ2-5; 7 nucleotides agree with TRBD2. This CDR3 is built from 15 residues. After removal of 6 bases from V and 2 bases from J, the junction contained 12 bases not matched to a gene. Germline CDR1 and CDR2: DFQATT and SNEGSKA (reference sequence). Written as DNA, the CDR3 is TGCAGTGCCAGCGGGACCCCGGAGGGGCAAGAGACCCAGTACTTC. Translation: CSASGTPEGQETQYF.

This sequence joins TRBV12-3 or TRBV12-4 and TRBJ1-5; TRBD1 agrees at 7 bases. The CDR3 consists of 14 residues. The V and J ends lost 3 bases and 7 bases, in that order; junction bases with no gene match: 6. CDR3 loop: CASSFSGGWQPQHF. In DNA, the CDR3 is TGTGCCAGCAGTTTTTCAGGGGGATGGCAGCCCCAGCATTTT.

In the case of this clonotype: The missing conserved phenylalanine or tryptophan at the end of this CDR3 makes a read error likely. The chain has TRBV6-6 and TRBJ2-1, with 9 bases aligning to TRBD2. The CDR3 contains 15 residues. Germline CDR1 and CDR2: MNHNY and SVGAGI (reference sequence). Unmatched junction bases numbered 7, after V lost 5 bases and J lost 5 bases. DNA for the CDR3: TGTGCCAGCAGTCAGCGAGCGGGGGGAGACAATGAGCAGTTCTCC. This gives the protein CASSQRAGGDNEQFS.

The V and J genes are TRBV25-1 and TRBJ1-1; D gene uncertain. Germline V gene data show CDR1 as MGHDK and CDR2 as SYGVNS. CDR3 length: 13 residues. Between the trimmed V and J ends, which lost 3 bases and 4 bases, there was a span of 9 bases. CDR3 nucleotides: TGTGCCAGCAGTGATTTAAGTGGCACTGAAGCTTTCTTT. It translates to CASSDLSGTEAFF.

This clonotype has only a few counts. The chain is built from TRBV2 and TRBJ2-1, with 10 bases aligning to TRBD1. V shed 0 bases and J 6 bases; nucleotides not matched to a gene: 5. CDR3 length equals 16 residues. Germline CDR1 SNHLY, CDR2 FYNNEI. CDR3 region: CASSEAWTGGINEQFF. The CDR3 DNA reads TGTGCCAGCAGTGAAGCTTGGACAGGGGGAATCAATGAGCAGTTCTTC.

The chain combines TRBV13 with TRBJ2-5; unclear D gene. Germline lookup yields CDR1 PRHDT and CDR2 FYEKMQ (reference sequence). The CDR3 contains 14 residues. Trimming shortened V by 2 bases and J by 2 bases, and 9 bases separated the two germline ends. The CDR3 nucleotides read TGTGCCAGCAGCTTAAGGGCAGATCAAGAGACCCAGTACTTC. Protein sequence: CASSLRADQETQYF.

This clonotype was counted a few times. The chain combines TRBV30 with TRBJ1-2; D might be TRBD1 (5 bases). This CDR3 is 14 amino acids long. Germline V gives CDR1 GTSNPN, CDR2 SVGIG (reference sequence). The V gene lost 1 base and the J gene lost 8 bases, with 17 bases spanning the gap. CDR3 residues: CAWSGGSEGPGYTF. For the CDR3, the DNA is TGTGCCTGGAGTGGGGGCAGCGAGGGCCCCGGCTACACCTTC.

This chain connects TRBV2 to TRBJ2-5; D remains ambiguous. The V end was cut by 4 bases, the J end by 3 bases, with 6 bases between. The CDR3 has 12 amino acids. Germline-derived CDR1 and CDR2 are SNHLY and FYNNEI. The CDR3 region has the DNA TGTGCCAGCAGTGCTGGGGAAGAGACCCAGTACTTC. Protein product: CASSAGEETQYF.

CDR3 in amino acids: CSARDTDDYGYTF. The CDR3 coding sequence is TGCAGTGCTAGAGACACGGATGACTATGGCTACACCTTC. The rearrangement uses TRBV20-1 and TRBJ1-2, with D hard to call. The ends were cut back, 0 bases at V and 3 bases at J, with 8 bases in the middle. This CDR3 region has 13 residues. CDR1 DFQATT and CDR2 SNEGSKA come from the germline V gene (reference sequence).

A few counts support this clonotype. The CDR3 is CASSTRLAGGTKDEQYF. The DNA of the CDR3 is TGTGCCAGCAGCACCCGACTAGCGGGGGGAACCAAGGACGAGCAGTACTTC. The rearrangement links TRBV7-6 to TRBJ2-7; 13 nucleotides line up with TRBD2. This CDR3 comprises 17 residues. Germline loops: CDR1 SGHVS, CDR2 FNYEAQ. V shed 5 bases and J 5 bases; nucleotides not matched to a gene: 12.